This T cell receptor beta chain derives from a study of T cell clones after liver transplantation. Study-wide background: TCRbeta sequencing after a pre-transplant mixed lymphocyte reaction identified graft-donor-reactive clones, later tracked in post-transplant blood.

The count of this clone is one. The antigen is unknown. Likely a read error: the CDR3 ends without its conserved phenylalanine or tryptophan. No DNA is shown, since the ends of the CDR3 on it are uncertain; the CDR3 is the one TCRdb lists. Whole-study results and caveats: Post-transplant, graft-donor-reactive CD4 TCRbeta sequences in blood dropped significantly in most of the 8 subjects. Compared with third party-reactive sequences, donor-reactive ones declined more, independent of withdrawal success.

Germline CDR1 reads MNHEY; CDR2 reads SVGAGI. The CDR3 comprises 11 residues, both ends counted. Sorting of unstimulated PBMCs yielded separate CD3+CD4+ and CD3+CD8+ fractions. The assay was immunoSEQ multiplex PCR, and TCRdb's table has in-frame clones only and misses some. Of about 120,000 clones listed, around nine tenths are singletons. This clonotype was sampled from a human patient who received a liver transplant. Some T cells may have come from the graft donor. The chain combines TRBV6-5 with TRBJ2-7; the D call TRBD1 from the table was never checked on the DNA. The sequencing used CD4+ T cells from blood, collected 12 months after liver transplant. The CDR3 region is CASSLGQASPD.